The entry below describes one TCR beta chain. The protocol was immunoSEQ multiplex PCR, while the TCRdb copy is restricted to in-frame clones and leaves out a portion. In the table there are tens of thousands of clones, roughly 93% of which are singletons. The data were obtained in a study of T cell changes during pregnancy in multiple sclerosis. Germline lookup yields CDR1 SEHNR and CDR2 FQNEAQ (reference sequence). V trimming: 5 bases; J trimming: 6 bases; junction bases outside the gene matches: 8. The CDR3 contains 15 residues. The source was CD8+ T cells from peripheral blood mononuclear cells, collected after pregnancy. This TCR derives from a female donor with multiple sclerosis, enrolled in a pregnancy study. The chain carries TRBV7-9 and TRBJ2-3; TRBD2 agrees at 10 bases. The CDR3 spells CASSRTSGADDTQYF. CDR3 nucleotide sequence: TGTGCCAGCAGCAGAACTAGCGGGGCTGATGATACGCAGTATTTT.